One sample yielded the 22 T cell receptor beta chains listed below, sequenced in a study of shared clonotypes between healthy human individuals. The protocol was immunoSEQ multiplex PCR, while the TCRdb copy is restricted to in-frame clones and leaves out a portion. The data show 2 million to 2.5 million clones, roughly 90% seen once. Sequencing used naive CD4+ T cells from PBMCs. This sample's subset: CD45RA+ positively selected. The source is a young man in good health. Some clones in this sample may be carry-over from other donors' samples.

CDR3 in DNA: TGTGCCAGCAGTTTAAGGGGGATAGCCGGCCTCTCCTACGAGCAGTACTTC. Translated, it gives CASSLRGIAGLSYEQYF. V and J are TRBV28 and TRBJ2-7; D is possibly TRBD1 (6 bases). Trimming took 2 bases from V and 0 from J, leaving 17 bases between them. The V gene's germline CDR1 is MDHEN and CDR2 SYDVKM. CDR3 size: 17 residues.

The chain carries TRBV5-4 and TRBJ1-4; no firm D call. V lost 2 bases and J lost 4, with 15 bases in between. Per the germline V gene, CDR1 is SGHNT and CDR2 is YYREEE (reference sequence). The CDR3 runs to 16 residues. DNA for the CDR3: TGTGCCAGCAGCTTCAAGACAATCGGATTTAATGAAAAACTGTTTTTT. Its protein product is CASSFKTIGFNEKLFF.

The chain carries TRBV10-2 and TRBJ1-5; the D gene is possibly TRBD1 (5 bases). V lost 0 bases to trimming and J lost 1 base, with 7 bases between them. The CDR3 runs 15 residues. CDR1 and CDR2 from the germline V gene are WSHSY and SAAADI. The CDR3 DNA sequence: TGCGCCAGCAGTGAGTCTAACAGGAGCAATCAGCCCCAGCATTTT. This codes for CASSESNRSNQPQHF.

This sequence joins TRBV5-4 and TRBJ1-5; D might be TRBD1 (5 bases). The CDR3 spans 15 residues. The germline gives CDR1 SGHNT, CDR2 YYREEE (reference sequence). Trimming shortened V by 4 bases and J by 0 bases, and 11 bases separated the two germline ends. The CDR3 nucleotides read TGTGCCAGCAGCCGGACACCCCTTAGCAATCAGCCCCAGCATTTT. It is translated as CASSRTPLSNQPQHF.

This clone is a singleton in its sample. This rearrangement joins TRBV6-5 to TRBJ1-2; no firm D call. The germline gives CDR1 MNHEY, CDR2 SVGAGI. The CDR3 length is 16 residues. V was trimmed by 0 bases and J by 0 bases, leaving 11 bases between them. CDR3 sequence reads: CASSYSLTGSNYGYTF. For the CDR3, the DNA is TGTGCCAGCAGTTACTCGTTAACCGGGTCTAACTATGGCTACACCTTC.

This chain uses TRBV6-5 with TRBJ1-3; no clear D. Germline assignment: CDR1 MNHEY and CDR2 SVGAGI. Trimming took off 8 bases at V and 0 bases at J, with 11 bases between the two ends. The CDR3 is 14 amino acids. The CDR3: CASRGGSSGNTIYF. CDR3 in DNA: TGTGCCAGCCGCGGCGGGTCCTCTGGAAACACCATATATTTT.

The chain employs TRBV29-1 and TRBJ2-1, with a tentative D call TRBD2 (9 bases). Trimming cost V 7 bases and J 4 bases, with 17 bases left between them. The CDR3 extends over 14 amino acids. Per germline, CDR1 SQVTM and CDR2 ANQGSEA. CDR3 protein: CSGTGTSQYNEQFF. CDR3 coding DNA: TGCAGCGGGACAGGGACTAGCCAGTACAATGAGCAGTTCTTC.

This chain links TRBV11-2 with TRBJ2-7; D gene uncertain. This CDR3 comprises 14 residues. The germline V gene has CDR1 SGHAT and CDR2 FQNNGV. Trimming removed 0 bases at V and 3 bases at J, with 9 bases between. The CDR3 region is CASSLDGRIYEQYF. The CDR3 bases are TGTGCCAGCAGCTTAGACGGACGAATCTACGAGCAGTACTTC.

Comment on this clone: Other DNA sequences within the sample encode an identical CDR3. J is TRBJ2-7 and V is TRBV18; weak D call: TRBD2 (6 bases). This CDR3 has 12 residues. Trimming cost V 3 bases and J 7 bases, with 10 bases left between them. In germline, CDR1 is KGHSH, CDR2 LQKENI. CDR3 region: CASSPGGREQYF. The CDR3 DNA reads as TGTGCCAGCTCACCCGGGGGACGGGAGCAGTACTTC. The full variable domain, completed using reference TRBV18 and TRBJ2-7, is NAGVMQNPRHLVRRRGQEARLRCSPMKGHSHVYWYRQLPEEGLKFMVYLQKENIIDESGMPKERFSAEFPKEGPSILRIQQVVRGDSAAYFCASSPGGREQYFGPGTRLTVT.

The rearrangement joins TRBV5-5 to TRBJ1-4; D is undetermined. Trimming stripped 0 bases from V and 7 bases from J, with 13 bases between. Germline V CDR1 and CDR2: SGHKS, YYEKEE (reference sequence). The CDR3 runs to 15 residues. The CDR3 DNA is TGTGCCAGCAGCTTGGATGGCCTACGGGGTGAAAAACTGTTTTTT. Its protein product is CASSLDGLRGEKLFF.

This sequence joins TRBV5-1 and TRBJ1-2, with D maybe TRBD1 (6 bases). Trimming removed 0 bases at V and 5 bases at J, with 14 bases between. Germline CDR1 and CDR2: SGHRS and YFSETQ. This CDR3 comprises 15 residues. In DNA form, the CDR3 reads TGCGCCAGCAGCTTGGTGCTGGACAGACTTTATGGCTACACCTTC. Its translation: CASSLVLDRLYGYTF.

V gene TRBV10-3 combines with J gene TRBJ2-7, with 8 bases lining up with TRBD2. Germline-derived CDR1 and CDR2 are ENHRY and SYGVKD. V lost 2 bases, J lost 3 bases, and 12 bases stayed unmatched. This CDR3 comprises 17 residues. This CDR3 reads CAISETPQSSGFYEQYF. CDR3 coding DNA: TGTGCCATCAGTGAGACCCCCCAGTCTAGCGGGTTCTACGAGCAGTACTTC.

V usage is TRBV6-6 and J usage is TRBJ2-3; D is possibly TRBD2 (6 bases). CDR3 length: 16 residues. Germline V gives CDR1 MNHNY, CDR2 SVGAGI (reference sequence). Trimming removed 0 bases at V and 6 bases at J, with 16 bases between. The CDR3 nucleotides are TGTGCCAGCAGTTACTCCCGGGACTTCAAGGAGGATACGCAGTATTTT. It encodes CASSYSRDFKEDTQYF.

The rearrangement uses TRBV10-3 and TRBJ2-1; D remains unclear. The V end lost 0 bases, the J end lost 6 bases, and 9 bases lay between the germline ends. Germline V lookup: CDR1 ENHRY, CDR2 SYGVKD. This CDR3 contains 14 residues. The CDR3 sequence: CAISESSPGNEQFF. CDR3 DNA: TGTGCCATCAGTGAGTCGTCCCCTGGCAATGAGCAGTTCTTC.

The chain employs TRBV5-8 and TRBJ2-5; 7 bases are shared with TRBD2. Losses at the gene ends were 7 bases for V and 5 bases for J; bases not matched to a gene: 8. This CDR3 spans 13 amino acids. Germline CDR1 reads SGHTS; CDR2 reads YDEGEE. CDR3 protein: CASSAGWGETQYF. The DNA of the CDR3 is TGTGCCAGCTCAGCGGGATGGGGGGAGACCCAGTACTTC.

This sequence joins TRBV29-1 and TRBJ1-1; TRBD1 might be the D (6 bases). This CDR3 region has 16 residues. The V gene lost 2 bases and the J gene lost 5 bases, with 21 bases spanning the gap. Germline loops: CDR1 SQVTM, CDR2 ANQGSEA. CDR3 sequence reads: CSVERILQGPGTEAFF. The DNA of the CDR3 is TGCAGCGTTGAAAGGATACTGCAGGGGCCGGGAACTGAAGCTTTCTTT.

J is TRBJ1-1 and V is TRBV6-5; D uncertain. Germline-derived CDR1 and CDR2 are MNHEY and SVGAGI. Trimming left V 1 base short and J 7 bases short, with 10 bases between. The CDR3 spans 13 residues. Here the CDR3 reads CASSYYRSREAFF. The CDR3 bases are TGTGCCAGCAGTTACTATCGGAGCCGTGAAGCTTTCTTT.

V gene TRBV4-1 combines with J gene TRBJ2-3, with 8 bases fitting TRBD2. CDR3 length: 16 residues. The ends lost 7 bases at V and 5 bases at J; junction bases unmatched: 14. Germline V gene lookup returns CDR1 MGHRA and CDR2 YSYEKL. CDR3 loop: CASTRYSGISLDTQYF. In DNA, the CDR3 is TGCGCCAGCACTAGGTATAGCGGGATTTCTTTAGATACGCAGTATTTT.

J is TRBJ2-4 and V is TRBV2, with unresolved D. There are 13 residues in the CDR3. The V gene lost 4 bases and the J gene lost 0 bases, with 4 bases spanning the gap. The germline CDR1 and CDR2 sequences are SNHLY and FYNNEI. CDR3 sequence reads: CASSGLAKNIQYF. In DNA, the CDR3 is TGTGCCAGCAGTGGGTTAGCCAAAAACATTCAGTACTTC.

The V and J genes are TRBV10-1 and TRBJ2-3; D unresolved. Trimming pared 0 bases from V and 0 bases from J, leaving 7 bases between. This CDR3 spans 15 amino acids. Germline CDR1 and CDR2: WNHNN and SYGVQD (reference sequence). Here the CDR3 DNA reads TGCGCCAGCAGTGAGTCGCGGCTTAGCACAGATACGCAGTATTTT. Protein sequence: CASSESRLSTDTQYF.

V usage is TRBV13 and J usage is TRBJ1-2, with 7 bases that match TRBD1. The CDR3 runs to 15 residues. Germline lookup yields CDR1 PRHDT and CDR2 FYEKMQ (reference sequence). The V segment lost 5 bases and the J segment 7 bases; nucleotides outside the gene matches: 13. CDR3 DNA sequence: TGTGCCAGCAGCGCGTACGGGACAGCCTATGGTGGCTACACCTTC. Its protein product is CASSAYGTAYGGYTF.

The chain uses TRBV13 and TRBJ2-6; 12 bases align to TRBD1. J gave up 3 bases and V 8 bases, and 8 bases lay outside the gene matches. Germline V gene data show CDR1 as PRHDT and CDR2 as FYEKMQ (reference sequence). The CDR3 sequence is 17 residues long. In DNA, the CDR3 is TGTGCCAGCCGTTTGGGACAGGGGGCAGGTGGGGCCAACGTCCTGACTTTC. Translating gives CASRLGQGAGGANVLTF.